The 25 T cell receptor beta chains below all came from one sample that was sequenced in a study of blood T cell repertoires in COVID-19 (dated by TCRdb to the early 2020s). Receptor libraries were prepared by the immunoSEQ multiplex PCR assay. The table comes from immuneACCESS by way of TCRdb, which keeps in-frame sequences with V and J called. Part of the clones is missing from these tables; in studies checked, under half for an unresolved V gene and the rest for unknown reasons. The sample records 300,000 to 350,000 clones, about nine tenths of which are singletons. The ten top clones hold approximately 0.97% of the sample. What was sequenced was PBMCs or T cells enriched from blood (not recorded which). The receptors originated from a woman aged 30 to 39 who had been exposed to COVID-19.

The chain links TRBV28 to TRBJ2-1, with TRBD2 matching over 14 bases. Looked up from germline, CDR1 is MDHEN and CDR2 is SYDVKM. The CDR3 runs 16 residues. V lost 5 bases to trimming and J lost 5 bases; unmatched junction nucleotides: 5. The CDR3 nucleotides read TGTGCCAGCAGTCCACGACTAGCGGGAGGGGACAATGAGCAGTTCTTC. This translates into CASSPRLAGGDNEQFF.

The chain recombines TRBV28 with TRBJ1-5; possibly TRBD1 for D (6 bases). The CDR3 is 17 amino acids. With 2 bases removed from V and 2 bases from J, the gap between germline ends came to 16 bases. Germline V gene lookup returns CDR1 MDHEN and CDR2 SYDVKM. In DNA, the CDR3 is TGTGCCAGCAGTTTACAACAGGGAGCTCGGGGCAATCAGCCCCAGCATTTT. Its protein is CASSLQQGARGNQPQHF.

The rearrangement uses TRBV19 and TRBJ2-3, with TRBD1 as a possible D gene (6 bases). This CDR3 has 14 amino acids. Trimming took 3 bases from V and 3 from J, leaving 10 bases between them. Germline V gene lookup returns CDR1 LNHDA and CDR2 SQIVND (reference sequence). CDR3: CASSMGQGTDTQYF. The CDR3 region has the DNA TGTGCCAGTAGTATGGGGCAGGGGACAGATACGCAGTATTTT.

This chain links TRBV6-2 or TRBV6-3 with TRBJ2-1; 11 bases are a match to TRBD2. Per the germline V gene, CDR1 is MNHEY and CDR2 is SVGEGT. Trimming removed 2 bases from V and 3 bases from J; junction bases left unmatched: 6. The CDR3 loop spans 17 amino acids. The CDR3 DNA sequence: TGTGCCAGCAGTTACGCTGGGCTAGCGGGAGGCTACAATGAGCAGTTCTTC. Its translation: CASSYAGLAGGYNEQFF.

The V and J genes are TRBV11-2 and TRBJ2-1; TRBD2 is a possible D gene (5 bases). Germline V gives CDR1 SGHAT, CDR2 FQNNGV. The CDR3 covers 16 residues. Trimming shortened V by 2 bases and J by 2 bases, and 13 bases separated the two germline ends. The CDR3 DNA reads TGTGCCAGCAGCTTAATGACGGGATTAACCTACAATGAGCAGTTCTTC. This encodes CASSLMTGLTYNEQFF. Full variable domain (outside the CDR3, taken from reference TRBV11-2 and TRBJ2-1): EAGVAQSPRYKIIEKRQSVAFWCNPISGHATLYWYQQILGQGPKLLIQFQNNGVVDDSQLPKDRFSAERLKGVDSTLKIQPAKLEDSAVYLCASSLMTGLTYNEQFFGPGTRLTVL.

The V gene is TRBV27, the J gene TRBJ2-7, with TRBD2 identical over 7 bases. CDR1 and CDR2 (germline): MNHEY, SMNVEV (reference sequence). The CDR3 runs to 15 residues. With 3 bases clipped from V and 2 bases from J, the junction kept 7 bases outside the gene matches. The CDR3 here is CASSFRGSITYEQYF. CDR3 DNA sequence: TGTGCCAGCAGTTTCCGCGGGAGTATTACCTACGAGCAGTACTTC.

J is TRBJ2-7 and V is TRBV4-1, with D possibly TRBD1 on 6 matching bases. Trimming cost V 0 bases and J 2 bases, with 11 bases left between them. Looked up from germline, CDR1 is MGHRA and CDR2 is YSYEKL. The CDR3 covers 15 residues. CDR3 residues: CASSQDQGPTYEQYF. For the CDR3, the DNA is TGCGCCAGCAGCCAAGATCAGGGGCCAACCTACGAGCAGTACTTC.

The V and J genes are TRBV2 and TRBJ1-5; the D is unclear. The CDR3 length is 13 residues. Germline V CDR1 and CDR2: SNHLY, FYNNEI. Deletions cut 8 bases from V and 3 bases from J, with 11 bases between. DNA for the CDR3: TGTGCCAGCGGTCAGGTGCACAATCAGCCCCAGCATTTT. Its protein product is CASGQVHNQPQHF.

The chain uses TRBV10-1 and TRBJ2-1; D is unclear. CDR1 is WNHNN and CDR2 is SYGVQD in the germline V gene (reference sequence). There are 14 residues in the CDR3. Trimming removed 5 bases at V and 4 bases at J, with 12 bases between. The CDR3 here is CASSTSGKYNEQFF. As DNA, the CDR3 is TGCGCCAGCAGTACGTCAGGAAAATACAATGAGCAGTTCTTC.

V is TRBV3-1 (or the pseudogene TRBV3-2) and J is TRBJ2-5, with D uncertain. The CDR3 runs 12 residues. CDR1 and CDR2 (germline): LGHDT, YNNKEL (reference sequence). With 4 bases removed from V and 1 base from J, the gap between germline ends came to 4 bases. The CDR3 sequence is CASSPFQETQYF. The DNA of the CDR3 is TGTGCCAGCAGCCCTTTCCAAGAGACCCAGTACTTC.

This clone was observed a few times. The chain has TRBV7-3 and TRBJ1-2, with TRBD1 matching over 9 bases. This CDR3 region has 13 residues. Trimming cost V 5 bases and J 6 bases; bases outside gene matches: 4. Germline CDR1 is SGHTA and CDR2 is FQGTGA. The DNA for the CDR3 is TGTGCCAGCAGCGGGACAGGGATGAATGGCTACACCTTC. It translates to CASSGTGMNGYTF.

The chain's CDR3 is CASSGWTGPGNEQYF. CDR3 nucleotide sequence: TGTGCCAGCAGCGGTTGGACAGGGCCAGGGAACGAGCAGTACTTC. The chain employs TRBV9 and TRBJ2-7; 8 bases are shared with TRBD1. V was pared by 3 bases and J by 5 bases, with 10 bases of the junction left unmatched. This CDR3 spans 15 amino acids. Germline V gene lookup returns CDR1 SGDLS and CDR2 YYNGEE.

The chain has TRBV12-5 and TRBJ2-1; the match to TRBD2 covers 7 bases. Germline values: CDR1 LGHNT, CDR2 FRNRAP. The CDR3 length is 15 residues. V was pared by 7 bases and J by 0 bases, with 6 bases of the junction left unmatched. The CDR3 coding sequence is TGTGCTAGTGCTTGGGGGGAGGGCTCCTACAATGAGCAGTTCTTC. Translation gives CASAWGEGSYNEQFF.

The chain is built from TRBV18 and TRBJ2-5, with 9 bases matching TRBD1. Trimming removed 0 bases from V and 4 bases from J; junction bases left unmatched: 3. The CDR3 has 15 amino acids. Germline V CDR1 and CDR2: KGHSH, LQKENI. The CDR3 reads CASSPPTGGGETQYF. DNA of the CDR3: TGTGCCAGCTCACCACCCACAGGGGGCGGAGAGACCCAGTACTTC.

The gene calls are TRBV6-4 and TRBJ2-3; 7 bases align to TRBD1. The CDR3 runs to 14 residues. V was pared by 2 bases and J by 5 bases, with 4 bases of the junction left unmatched. Germline CDR1 MRHNA, CDR2 SNTAGT. Written as DNA, the CDR3 is TGTGCCAGCAGTGACGGGGCAGGGGGAGATACGCAGTATTTT. Its translation is CASSDGAGGDTQYF.

J is TRBJ2-1 and V is TRBV9; possible D gene TRBD2, 6 bases. Germline V gene lookup returns CDR1 SGDLS and CDR2 YYNGEE. The CDR3 contains 15 residues. V lost 0 bases to trimming and J lost 8 bases, with 15 bases between them. The CDR3: CASSVAGDPMDEQFF. CDR3 DNA sequence: TGTGCCAGCAGCGTAGCGGGAGACCCAATGGATGAGCAGTTCTTC.

There are a few counts of this clone. The chain uses TRBV7-6 and TRBJ1-3; 7 bases align to TRBD1. CDR3 length: 18 amino acids. Germline CDR1 is SGHVS and CDR2 is FNYEAQ. The V and J ends lost 5 bases and 0 bases, in that order; junction bases with no gene match: 13. The CDR3 loop reads CASSLEKRDSYSGNTIYF. CDR3 in DNA: TGTGCCAGCAGCCTGGAAAAGAGGGACAGCTACTCTGGAAACACCATATATTTT.

The CDR3 DNA reads TGTGCCAGCAGCCCAGGGACAGCCCCCGCGCAGTATTTT. Its protein is CASSPGTAPAQYF. This chain uses TRBV11-2 with TRBJ2-3, with TRBD1 matching 7 bases. Germline loops: CDR1 SGHAT, CDR2 FQNNGV. J lost 10 bases, V lost 5 bases, and 9 bases had no gene match. The CDR3 loop spans 13 amino acids.

This clone was seen just once. The rearrangement links TRBV27 to TRBJ1-1, with TRBD1 matching 8 bases. V trimming: 1 base; J trimming: 1 base; junction bases outside the gene matches: 2. Germline values: CDR1 MNHEY, CDR2 SMNVEV (reference sequence). The CDR3 covers 15 residues. The CDR3, as DNA: TGTGCCAGCAGTTTATACGGGACAGGGAACACTGAAGCTTTCTTT. Translation gives CASSLYGTGNTEAFF.

This chain connects TRBV28 to TRBJ1-4; D uncertain. The V end was cut by 4 bases, the J end by 0 bases, with 9 bases between. The CDR3 totals 15 residues. The V gene's germline CDR1 is MDHEN and CDR2 SYDVKM. The CDR3 DNA is TGTGCCAGCAGTTCAACAGTCACAACTAATGAAAAACTGTTTTTT. Translating gives CASSSTVTTNEKLFF.

This clone was recorded once. This chain joins TRBV19 and TRBJ2-2; D gene uncertain. This CDR3 region has 14 residues. Germline V gives CDR1 LNHDA, CDR2 SQIVND (reference sequence). Trimming pared 7 bases from V and 1 base from J, leaving 10 bases between. CDR3 amino acids: CASTPRLNTGELFF. CDR3 coding DNA: TGTGCCAGTACCCCTAGATTGAACACCGGGGAGCTGTTTTTT.

The V call is TRBV5-6, the J call TRBJ2-7, with TRBD1 matching over 7 bases. After removal of 4 bases from V and 1 base from J, the junction contained 5 bases not matched to a gene. Germline CDR1 SGHDT, CDR2 YYEEEE. This CDR3 comprises 14 residues. The CDR3 loop is CASSPGQVSYEQYF. CDR3 DNA: TGTGCCAGCAGCCCCGGACAGGTTTCCTACGAGCAGTACTTC.

The V call is TRBV2, the J call TRBJ2-4, with 11 bases identical to TRBD2. With 6 bases clipped from V and 1 base from J, the junction kept 8 bases outside the gene matches. CDR1 is SNHLY and CDR2 is FYNNEI in the germline V gene. The CDR3 contains 17 residues. As DNA, the CDR3 is TGTGCCAGCAGACCACTAGCGGGAGCGAGTGCCAAAAACATTCAGTACTTC. Protein product: CASRPLAGASAKNIQYF. Full variable domain (rest looked up from reference TRBV2 and TRBJ2-4): EPEVTQTPSHQVTQMGQEVILRCVPISNHLYFYWYRQILGQKVEFLVSFYNNEISEKSEIFDDQFSVERPDGSNFTLKIRSTKLEDSAMYFCASRPLAGASAKNIQYFGAGTRLSVL.

V and J are TRBV27 and TRBJ2-5, with 12 bases matching TRBD2. CDR1 and CDR2 from the germline V gene are MNHEY and SMNVEV (reference sequence). The CDR3 consists of 17 residues. V trimming: 6 bases; J trimming: 4 bases; junction bases outside the gene matches: 12. The CDR3 here is CASSSRTSGVLVETQYF. The CDR3, as DNA: TGTGCCAGCAGCTCCCGGACTAGCGGGGTGTTGGTAGAGACCCAGTACTTC.

This clone is a singleton in its sample. The chain has TRBV12-5 and TRBJ2-5, with TRBD2 matching 7 bases. The V segment lost 2 bases and the J segment 1 base; nucleotides outside the gene matches: 4. This CDR3 region has 15 residues. Germline CDR1 and CDR2: LGHNT and FRNRAP. For the CDR3, the DNA is TGTGCTAGTGGTTTGTCGTCTAGCGGCCAAGAGACCCAGTACTTC. Translation: CASGLSSSGQETQYF. Drawing the rest from reference TRBV12-5 and TRBJ2-5, the complete variable domain is DARVTQTPRHKVTEMGQEVTMRCQPILGHNTVFWYRQTMMQGLELLAYFRNRAPLDDSGMPKDRFSAEMPDATLATLKIQPSEPRDSAVYFCASGLSSSGQETQYFGPGTRLLVL.